These 14 T cell receptor beta chains were all obtained from the same sample, sequenced in a study of CDR3 diversity in severe acne. TCRdb reanalysed the PCR reads using MiXCR and keeps one entry per CDR3 protein. The table has 89,000 or so distinct CDR3 sequences, about half seen once. Sequencing was performed on blood. These receptors were collected from a male donor in good health, serving as a control.

CDR3 sequence: CASSLAVVGRNTGELFF. DNA for the CDR3: TGCGCCAGCAGCTTGGCCGTGGTCGGGAGGAACACCGGGGAGCTGTTTTTT. The chain carries TRBV5-1 and TRBJ2-2, with D possibly TRBD2 on 6 matching bases. Trimming stripped 0 bases from V and 1 base from J, with 13 bases between. The CDR3 totals 17 residues. Germline CDR1 reads SGHRS; CDR2 reads YFSETQ.

The rearrangement uses TRBV29-1 and TRBJ2-3; 12 positions agree with TRBD1. The CDR3 sequence is 15 residues long. Per the germline V gene, CDR1 is SQVTM and CDR2 is ANQGSEA. J gave up 3 bases and V 4 bases, and 5 bases lay outside the gene matches. The CDR3 sequence: CSVAGTGGATDTQYF. The CDR3 DNA reads TGCAGCGTTGCCGGGACAGGGGGCGCGACAGATACGCAGTATTTT.

The CDR3 DNA reads as TGCAGCGTTGTGCCTAGCGGGAAAGGCGGGGAGCTGTTTTTT. The encoded protein is CSVVPSGKGGELFF. V is TRBV29-1 and J is TRBJ2-2; TRBD2 agrees at 9 bases. V shed 4 bases, J shed 7 bases, and the junction held 7 bases outside the gene matches. Germline V gene data show CDR1 as SQVTM and CDR2 as ANQGSEA. The CDR3 consists of 14 residues.

This chain connects TRBV20-1 to TRBJ1-2; 7 bases line up with TRBD1. In germline, CDR1 is DFQATT, CDR2 SNEGSKA (reference sequence). The CDR3 has 13 amino acids. Trimming took 6 bases from V and 6 from J; bases not matched to a gene: 10. The CDR3 nucleotides read TGCAGTGCCATAGGAGGGACAGAAGATGGCTACACCTTC. Translation gives CSAIGGTEDGYTF.

This chain connects TRBV29-1 to TRBJ2-2; D not certain. V lost 7 bases, J lost 4 bases, and 10 bases lay in between. This CDR3 comprises 12 residues. Germline V gene sequence: CDR1 SQVTM, CDR2 ANQGSEA. The DNA for the CDR3 is TGCAGCGCTGGGTGGGGCACCGGGGAGCTGTTTTTT. Amino acids: CSAGWGTGELFF.

Comments on this clonotype: The junction differs from germline at one of its ends, possibly a read error. This chain connects TRBV20-1 to TRBJ1-1, with TRBD1 identical over 8 bases. Looked up from germline, CDR1 is DFQATT and CDR2 is SNEGSKA (reference sequence). This CDR3 has 12 amino acids. The CDR3 protein is CSARTGSGGASF. As DNA, the CDR3 is TGCAGTGCCAGGACAGGGTCGGGGGGAGCTTCCTTT.

This clonotype came up once. This rearrangement joins TRBV6-5 to TRBJ2-7; possible D gene TRBD2, 5 bases. The CDR3 is 13 amino acids. Per the germline V gene, CDR1 is MNHEY and CDR2 is SVGAGI. V was clipped by 2 bases and J by 3 bases, with 8 bases between them. CDR3 amino acids: CASSYAGRYEQYF. The CDR3 DNA sequence: TGTGCCAGCAGTTACGCGGGCCGCTACGAGCAGTACTTC.

A word on this clonotype: Its ends do not fully match the called genes, so a read error is possible. The rearrangement joins TRBV2 to TRBJ1-2, with D tentatively TRBD1 (6 bases). CDR1 is SNHLY, CDR2 FYNNEI, per germline. This CDR3 contains 13 residues. CDR3 sequence (DNA): TGTGCCAGCAACAGGGTAGCTAACCATGGCTACACCTTC. Amino acid sequence: CASNRVANHGYTF. The complete variable domain, with remaining parts taken from reference TRBV2 and TRBJ1-2, reads EPEVTQTPSHQVTQMGQEVILRCVPISNHLYFYWYRQILGQKVEFLVSFYNNEISEKSEIFDDQFSVERPDGSNFTLKIRSTKLEDSAMYFCASNRVANHGYTFGSGTRLTVV.

For this clonotype: At one end the junction does not follow the germline gene, possibly because of a read error. The chain uses TRBV15 and TRBJ1-1, with D possibly being TRBD1 (5 bases). Germline V CDR1 and CDR2: LNHNV, YYDKDF (reference sequence). The CDR3 consists of 12 residues. The CDR3 here is CATSTPGGEVFF. DNA of the CDR3: TGTGCCACCAGCACACCCGGGGGGGAAGTTTTCTTT.

The rearrangement joins TRBV5-1 to TRBJ1-1; TRBD1 might be the D (6 bases). This CDR3 has 13 residues. The V gene lost 5 bases and the J gene lost 11 bases, with 19 bases spanning the gap. The V gene's germline CDR1 is SGHRS and CDR2 YFSETQ. CDR3 loop: CASRRDIELFAFF. The CDR3 coding sequence is TGCGCCAGCAGACGGGACATCGAACTATTCGCTTTCTTT.

This clonotype came up a few times. This chain uses TRBV27 with TRBJ2-5, with D perhaps being TRBD1 or TRBD2 (5 bases each). The germline V gene encodes CDR1 MNHEY and CDR2 SMNVEV (reference sequence). The length of the CDR3 is 15 residues. V was trimmed by 5 bases and J by 5 bases, leaving 18 bases between them. CDR3 nucleotides: TGTGCCAGCAGTCCTGCCCCGAGGGGAAGGGAGACCCAGTACTTC. Amino acids: CASSPAPRGRETQYF.

The chain is built from TRBV29-1 and TRBJ1-1; 9 bases agree with TRBD1. Per the germline V gene, CDR1 is SQVTM and CDR2 is ANQGSEA. The CDR3 totals 14 residues. V shed 6 bases, J shed 1 base, and the junction held 6 bases outside the gene matches. The CDR3 protein is CSVRDRAPNTEAFF. DNA for the CDR3: TGCAGCGTCCGGGACAGGGCCCCGAACACTGAAGCTTTCTTT.

This clonotype is a singleton in its sample. The chain recombines TRBV20-1 with TRBJ2-5, with 9 bases fitting TRBD2. The CDR3 has 15 amino acids. Germline loops: CDR1 DFQATT, CDR2 SNEGSKA (reference sequence). The junction had 13 bases not matched to a gene; V was cut back by 6 bases and J by 5 bases. The CDR3 nucleotides read TGCAGTGCCACCTCCGGACTAGCGAACAATGAGACCCAGTACTTC. Translating gives CSATSGLANNETQYF.

The rearrangement joins TRBV5-4 to TRBJ1-5; the D gene is possibly TRBD1 (5 bases). The CDR3 is 15 residues long. The germline CDR1 and CDR2 sequences are SGHNT and YYREEE (reference sequence). Trimming stripped 0 bases from V and 6 bases from J, with 13 bases between. As DNA, the CDR3 is TGTGCCAGCAGCTTGGTTGGGACCAGTGGTCAGCCCCAGCATTTT. Translating it yields CASSLVGTSGQPQHF.